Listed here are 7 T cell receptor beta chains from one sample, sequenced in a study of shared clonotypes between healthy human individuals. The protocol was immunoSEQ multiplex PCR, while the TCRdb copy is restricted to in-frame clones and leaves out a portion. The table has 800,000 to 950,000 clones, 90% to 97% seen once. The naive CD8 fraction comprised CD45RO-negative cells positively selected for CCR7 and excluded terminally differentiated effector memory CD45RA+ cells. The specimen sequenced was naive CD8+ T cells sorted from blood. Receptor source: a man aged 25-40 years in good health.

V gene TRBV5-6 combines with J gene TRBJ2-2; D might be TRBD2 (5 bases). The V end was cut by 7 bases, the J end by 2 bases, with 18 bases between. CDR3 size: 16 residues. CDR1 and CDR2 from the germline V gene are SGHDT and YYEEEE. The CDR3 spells CASQSERTVNTGELFF. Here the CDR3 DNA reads TGTGCCAGCCAGTCTGAGCGGACTGTAAACACCGGGGAGCTGTTTTTT.

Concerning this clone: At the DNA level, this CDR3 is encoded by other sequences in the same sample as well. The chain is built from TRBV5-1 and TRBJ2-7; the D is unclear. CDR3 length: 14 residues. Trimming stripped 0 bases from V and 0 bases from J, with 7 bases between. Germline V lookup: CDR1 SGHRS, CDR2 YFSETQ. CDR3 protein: CASSLAGLSYEQYF. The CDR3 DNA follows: TGCGCCAGCAGCTTGGCTGGCCTCTCCTACGAGCAGTACTTC.

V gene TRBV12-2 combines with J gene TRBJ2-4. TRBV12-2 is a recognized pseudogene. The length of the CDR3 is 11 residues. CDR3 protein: CASRVENIQYF. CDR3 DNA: TGTGCAAGTCGCGTAGAAAACATTCAGTACTTC.

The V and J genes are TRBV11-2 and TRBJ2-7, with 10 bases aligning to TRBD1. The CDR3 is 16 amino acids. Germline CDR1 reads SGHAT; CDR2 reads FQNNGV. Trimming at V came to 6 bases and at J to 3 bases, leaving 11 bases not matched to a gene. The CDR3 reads CASSPSGTGEFYEQYF. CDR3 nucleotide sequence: TGTGCCAGCAGTCCATCCGGGACAGGGGAATTCTACGAGCAGTACTTC.

Here the CDR3 DNA reads TGTGCCAGCAGCCCCCTGAACTACGAGCAGTACTTC. Translating it yields CASSPLNYEQYF. The V gene is TRBV7-9, the J gene TRBJ2-7; D not certain. The germline gives CDR1 SEHNR, CDR2 FQNEAQ (reference sequence). This CDR3 contains 12 residues. Trimming took off 5 bases at V and 3 bases at J, with 8 bases between the two ends.

The CDR3: CASSPVASYEQYF. The CDR3 nucleotides are TGTGCCAGCAGCCCGGTAGCTTCCTACGAGCAGTACTTC. The chain is built from TRBV7-2 and TRBJ2-7, with D uncertain. The V gene lost 5 bases and the J gene lost 1 base, with 9 bases spanning the gap. Germline V CDR1 and CDR2: SGHTA, FQGNSA. The CDR3 runs 13 residues.

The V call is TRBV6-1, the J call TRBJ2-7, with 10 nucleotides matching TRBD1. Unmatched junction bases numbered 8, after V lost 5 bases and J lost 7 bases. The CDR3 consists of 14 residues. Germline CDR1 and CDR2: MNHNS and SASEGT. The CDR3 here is CASSTGTGAAEQYF. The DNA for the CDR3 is TGTGCCAGCAGTACCGGGACAGGGGCCGCGGAGCAGTACTTC.